One T cell receptor (beta chain) is described in this entry. Its antigen is still unknown. This entry comes from a study of cytomegalovirus exposure and HLA in healthy donors. The V gene's germline CDR1 is MGHDK and CDR2 SYGVNS. With V trimmed by 5 bases and J by 10 bases, 10 bases remained unmatched. The CDR3 spans 13 residues. Study observations and caveats: Donors belonging to an Asian-associated ancestry cluster reportedly showed fewer N-insertions in productive TCRs than the approximately 680-donor mean, according to what a later analysis found. It was confirmed in vitro that a few of the CMV-associated chains were specific for CMV antigens.

The PCR was carried out with 60 Vbeta primers and 13 Jbeta primers. Produced via immunoSEQ multiplex PCR; TCRdb's table is partial and in-frame only. This table has 150,000 to 200,000 clones, around 80% appearing once. The source of this sequence is a woman aged 45-59 years in good health and CMV-seropositive. The sequenced sample consisted of PBMCs. V is TRBV25-1 and J is TRBJ1-1, with TRBD1 identical over 7 bases. The CDR3 region has the DNA TGTGCCAGCAGTTTAGGGGGCGGCCGTGGAGCTTTCTTT. The encoded protein is CASSLGGGRGAFF.